This T cell receptor beta chain was sequenced in a study of regulatory T cells in long-lasting Graves disease. Background on the study: Persistent Graves' disease required over 5 years of antithyroid drugs and positive TSH receptor antibodies.

This clonotype has just a few counts. Time point in this sample: persistent/refractory GD, antithyroid drugs over 5 years with positive TRAb. Construction of the TCR library relied on RNA isolated from PBMCs. Through Arm-PCR of CDR3 regions and iRepertoire HTBI primers, TCR beta libraries were built. In the original processing: Taken together, the samples had roughly 63 TRBV and more than 12 TRBJ segments identified. TCRdb re-derived calls from the multiplex PCR reads in MiXCR, one entry per CDR3 protein. TCRdb, rather than the study authors, made the V and J calls. The sample shows roughly 400,000 distinct CDR3 sequences, around 20% of them seen only once. The TCR sequence derives from a female donor with Graves disease. The material was peripheral blood mononuclear cells (PBMCs), obtained when the disease was refractory, from a patient treated with antithyroid drugs.

The CDR3 DNA is TGTGCCAGCAGTTCCCAGCGGGAGGGCCTCCCGTTGGAGACCCAGTACTTC. It specifies CASSSQREGLPLETQYF. The chain is built from TRBV28 and TRBJ2-5, with 10 bases aligning to TRBD2. V shed 4 bases and J 5 bases; nucleotides not matched to a gene: 13. The CDR3 is 17 amino acids. Germline CDR1 MDHEN, CDR2 SYDVKM. The variable domain in full, completed from reference TRBV28 and TRBJ2-5, reads DVKVTQSSRYLVKRTGEKVFLECVQDMDHENMFWYRQDPGLGLRLIYFSYDVKMKEKGDIPEGYSVSREKKERFSLILESASTNQTSMYLCASSSQREGLPLETQYFGPGTRLLVL.